Shown below are 18 T cell receptor beta chains from a single sample sequenced in a study of prognosis after radiotherapy for stage I lung cancer. Using two-round multiplex PCR, the authors amplified TCR beta CDR3 from genomic DNA. Round-one PCR had primers specific to each TRBV and TRBJ gene. Using its own MiXCR run on the multiplex PCR reads, TCRdb lists one record per CDR3 protein. Seen here are 15,000 to 20,000 distinct CDR3 sequences, around 44% observed once, and the top ten hold roughly two fifths. Sequencing used PBMCs, obtained before or after stereotactic body radiation therapy (not recorded which). The origin of the receptors is a donor older than 45 with non-small cell lung cancer.

In nucleotides, the CDR3 is TGCAGTGCTAGAGTTGGCGGGGCAGGGCGATACAATGAGCAGTTCTTC. Translation gives CSARVGGAGRYNEQFF. V gene TRBV20-1 combines with J gene TRBJ2-1; D is perhaps TRBD2 (6 bases). The length of the CDR3 is 16 residues. V was trimmed by 1 base and J by 4 bases, leaving 17 bases between them. CDR1 is DFQATT and CDR2 is SNEGSKA in the germline V gene (reference sequence).

Many counts were recorded for this clonotype. J is TRBJ1-1 and V is TRBV6-2 or TRBV6-3, with 9 bases aligning to TRBD1. Germline-derived CDR1 and CDR2 are MNHEY and SVGEGT. The CDR3 sequence is 17 residues long. J was trimmed by 0 bases and V by 2 bases; bases with no gene match: 7. CDR3 nucleotide sequence: TGTGCCAGCAGTTACGTGACAGGGGGACGGATGAACACTGAAGCTTTCTTT. It codes for CASSYVTGGRMNTEAFF.

This clonotype was recorded at least ten times. This chain joins TRBV5-1 and TRBJ2-7, with 7 bases identical to TRBD1. This CDR3 has 14 residues. Germline-derived CDR1 and CDR2 are SGHRS and YFSETQ. V dropped 4 bases and J dropped 2; count of bases not matched to a gene: 6. CDR3 in DNA: TGCGCCAGCAGCCTCAGACAGGGAGCCTACGAGCAGTACTTC. It specifies CASSLRQGAYEQYF.

This chain uses TRBV18 with TRBJ1-3, with D hard to call. V was clipped by 1 base and J by 3 bases, with 13 bases between them. CDR3 length: 16 residues. Germline lookup yields CDR1 KGHSH and CDR2 LQKENI. CDR3 nucleotide sequence: TGTGCCAGCTCACCACTGATCGACGGGATTGGAAACACCATATATTTT. Amino acids: CASSPLIDGIGNTIYF.

This chain links TRBV10-3 with TRBJ2-5; 13 bases are shared with TRBD2. Germline CDR1 reads ENHRY; CDR2 reads SYGVKD. Unmatched junction bases numbered 0, after V lost 2 bases and J lost 3 bases. The CDR3 runs 15 residues. The CDR3 DNA follows: TGTGCCATCAGTGAGACTAGCGGGGGGGAAGAGACCCAGTACTTC. It is translated as CAISETSGGEETQYF.

As regards this clonotype: A read error likely explains this, since a far larger clone differs by one base. The chain couples TRBV12-3 or TRBV12-4 to TRBJ2-7, with 8 bases matching TRBD1. The length of the CDR3 is 16 residues. Trimming cost V 5 bases and J 7 bases; bases outside gene matches: 16. Here the CDR3 DNA reads TGTGCCAGCAGTCTAAGGACAGGGAGCTCCTACAATGAGCAGTACTTC. Its translation is CASSLRTGSSYNEQYF.

This clonotype was observed at least ten times. The CDR3 DNA follows: TGTGCCAGCTCACCGACCGACAGCGCCTACGAGCAGTACTTC. Its translation is CASSPTDSAYEQYF. The V call is TRBV18, the J call TRBJ2-7; TRBD1 might be the D (5 bases). CDR1 is KGHSH, CDR2 LQKENI, per germline. V lost 3 bases and J 2 bases, leaving 11 bases between the germline ends. The CDR3 runs to 14 residues.

In this sample, this clonotype turned up many times. The V call is TRBV24-1, the J call TRBJ1-1, with D unclear. This CDR3 has 12 residues. Germline CDR1 and CDR2: KGHDR and SFDVKD. V was trimmed by 7 bases and J by 0 bases, leaving 5 bases between them. CDR3 sequence (DNA): TGTGCCACCAGCGGTATGAACACTGAAGCTTTCTTT. This gives the protein CATSGMNTEAFF.

This clonotype turned up a few times. The junction departs from germline at one end; a sequencing error may be responsible. The V and J genes are TRBV2 and TRBJ2-1; the D call may be TRBD1 or TRBD2 (7 bases each). This CDR3 has 14 amino acids. Germline V gene sequence: CDR1 SNHLY, CDR2 FYNNEI. The CDR3 DNA reads as TGTGCCAGCAGTGTGGGAGGGGGCAACAATGGGCAGTTCTTC. It translates to CASSVGGGNNGQFF.

This clonotype was recorded once. The chain has TRBV12-3 or TRBV12-4 and TRBJ2-3, with 10 bases matching TRBD2. The V gene end was trimmed by 8 bases and the J gene end by 5 bases; junction bases not matched to a gene: 10. The length of the CDR3 is 15 residues. CDR3 in amino acids: CASWTSGSGGDTQYF. CDR3 nucleotide sequence: TGTGCCAGCTGGACTAGCGGAAGTGGCGGAGATACGCAGTATTTT.

As concerns this clonotype: No conserved phenylalanine or tryptophan is present at the end of the CDR3, so a read error is the likely explanation. Because the CDR3's place on the DNA is in doubt, the DNA is left out and the CDR3 is given as listed by TCRdb. This rearrangement joins TRBV28 to TRBJ2-7; TRBD1, the table's D call, lacks a check against the DNA. Per germline, CDR1 MDHEN and CDR2 SYDVKM. The CDR3 has 12 amino acids, counting both end residues. CDR3 sequence: CASNDRDYEHYL.

This clonotype was seen many times. J is TRBJ2-7 and V is TRBV20-1, with D perhaps TRBD2 (6 bases). Germline V gene data show CDR1 as DFQATT and CDR2 as SNEGSKA (reference sequence). Trimming left V 0 bases short and J 5 bases short, with 17 bases between. The CDR3 spans 15 residues. The CDR3 loop is CSARDHGSGSHEQYF. Written as DNA, the CDR3 is TGCAGTGCTAGAGATCACGGTAGCGGTAGTCACGAGCAGTACTTC.

This clonotype was seen a handful of times. This CDR3 fails to terminate in the conserved phenylalanine or tryptophan, so it likely reflects a read error. The rearrangement links TRBV20-1 to TRBJ2-1; possibly TRBD1 or TRBD2 for D (5 bases each). The CDR3 covers 17 residues. Trimming left V 5 bases short and J 0 bases short, with 20 bases between. Germline V gene lookup returns CDR1 DFQATT and CDR2 SNEGSKA (reference sequence). The CDR3 bases are TGCAGTGCTCTTCTCCGGGACGGTGCGAGCTCCTACAATGAGCAGTTCCTC. Its protein is CSALLRDGASSYNEQFL.

This clonotype was recorded at least ten times. The chain combines TRBV11-1 with TRBJ2-4; D remains ambiguous. The germline V gene has CDR1 SGHAT and CDR2 FQDESV (reference sequence). Trimming removed 5 bases from V and 5 bases from J, with 19 bases in between. CDR3 size: 16 residues. Here the CDR3 DNA reads TGTGCCAGCAGCCTAGTCGCGGCAGACTGGGAAAACATTCAGTACTTC. This translates into CASSLVAADWENIQYF.

V gene TRBV7-3 combines with J gene TRBJ2-1; 7 bases are a match to TRBD2. CDR1 is SGHTA and CDR2 is FQGTGA in the germline V gene. The CDR3 totals 16 residues. The V gene end was trimmed by 5 bases and the J gene end by 4 bases; junction bases not matched to a gene: 11. For the CDR3, the DNA is TGTGCCAGCAGCACCGGGGGAGGGCAGGGTTACAATGAGCAGTTCTTC. Protein: CASSTGGGQGYNEQFF. Combining the CDR3 with reference TRBV7-3 and TRBJ2-1 gives the whole variable domain GAGVSQTPSNKVTEKGKYVELRCDPISGHTALYWYRQSLGQGPEFLIYFQGTGAADDSGLPNDRFFAVRPEGSVSTLKIQRTERGDSAVYLCASSTGGGQGYNEQFFGPGTRLTVL.

This clonotype was counted many times. The rearrangement links TRBV29-1 to TRBJ1-5; D is undetermined. The V and J ends lost 4 bases and 3 bases respectively, with 7 bases between them. There are 12 residues in the CDR3. CDR1 is SQVTM, CDR2 ANQGSEA, per germline. The CDR3 DNA reads as TGCAGCGTTGGCGACAACAATCAGCCCCAGCATTTT. It encodes CSVGDNNQPQHF.

The rearrangement uses TRBV6-1 and TRBJ2-7; 11 bases are a match to TRBD1. Germline lookup yields CDR1 MNHNS and CDR2 SASEGT. J gave up 6 bases and V 11 bases, and 15 bases lay outside the gene matches. This CDR3 has 15 residues. The CDR3 sequence: CAGILADRGPIEQYF. CDR3 bases: TGTGCCGGCATCCTCGCGGACAGGGGGCCGATCGAGCAGTACTTC.

The rearrangement joins TRBV6-2 or TRBV6-3 to TRBJ1-5, with a weak D call TRBD1 (5 bases). Germline CDR1 MNHEY, CDR2 SVGEGT. V shed 6 bases and J shed 4 bases, with 13 bases lying between them. The CDR3 contains 14 residues. CDR3 DNA: TGTGCCAGCAGGCAGGGACGGAGAAATCAGCCCCAGCATTTT. This sequence encodes CASRQGRRNQPQHF.